This T cell receptor (beta chain) was documented in a study of blood T cell repertoires in COVID-19. Study-wide background: Samples came from the United States, Italy and Spain, spanning acute and convalescent COVID-19. T cells, B-cell-depleted T cells, or PBMCs supplied cDNA or gDNA.

Only one count was recorded for this clone. The V segment lost 1 base and the J segment 5 bases; nucleotides outside the gene matches: 4. Germline V gene sequence: CDR1 LGHDT, CDR2 YNNKEL (reference sequence). The CDR3 sequence is 15 residues long. Profiling relied on immunoSEQ multiplex PCR, and the TCRdb table lists in-frame clones only, not all of them. Of 140,000 or so clones in the sample, approximately 85% were seen once. The V call is TRBV3-1 (or the pseudogene TRBV3-2), the J call TRBJ2-4, with 8 bases aligning to TRBD2. Specimen: peripheral blood. This sequence was found in a man in his fifties or sixties with acute or convalescent COVID-19. CDR3 amino acids: CASSQGGGTQNIQYF. CDR3 in DNA: TGTGCCAGCAGCCAAGGCGGGGGGACACAAAACATTCAGTACTTC.